A selection of T cell receptor beta chains follows, all from one sample in a study of low-dose radiotherapy and immunotherapy resistance in tumors. MiXCR was run by TCRdb on the reads, yielding one entry per CDR3 protein. The sample consists of roughly 100,000 distinct CDR3 sequences, around 21% of them appearing once. Material: PBMCs, obtained after low-dose radiotherapy plus immunotherapy. These receptor sequences come from a male donor with prostate cancer. Both conserved end residues are trimmed from each CDR3. Size is stated for part of the rows, as once, few or many counts, or as a class when the clone is expanded.

J gene: TRBJ2-5; V gene: TRBV6-2/TRBV6-3; clone size: NA; CDR3 length: 16; CDR3 protein: ACSMGATAVAKQETQY
J gene: TRBJ2-3; V gene: TRBV12-3/TRBV12-4; clone size: many; CDR3 length: 13; CDR3 protein: ASRGGGTSEDTQY
J gene: TRBJ1-6; V gene: TRBV28; clone size: few; CDR3 length: 12; CDR3 protein: ASSSGQGGSPLH
J gene: TRBJ2-5; V gene: TRBV6-4; clone size: many; CDR3 length: 13; CDR3 protein: ASSDGSGGKETQY
J gene: TRBJ2-7; V gene: TRBV6-8; clone size: many; CDR3 length: 11; CDR3 protein: ASTPPGQGSPY
J gene: TRBJ1-2; V gene: TRBV7-9; clone size: many; CDR3 length: 14; CDR3 protein: ASSSRLRRGMDGYT
J gene: TRBJ1-5; V gene: TRBV19; clone size: NA; CDR3 length: 11; CDR3 protein: ASSMFEDQPQH
J gene: TRBJ2-1; V gene: TRBV7-2; clone size: many; CDR3 length: 12; CDR3 protein: ASSLEGVPGEQF
J gene: TRBJ2-2; V gene: TRBV7-2; clone size: many; CDR3 length: 14; CDR3 protein: ASSLRPVGATGELF
J gene: TRBJ2-5; V gene: TRBV12-3/TRBV12-4; clone size: NA; CDR3 length: 13; CDR3 protein: ASSRTSGGRETQY
J gene: TRBJ2-7; V gene: TRBV3-1; clone size: many; CDR3 length: 15; CDR3 protein: ASSQDPVSGGPGEQY
J gene: TRBJ2-7; V gene: TRBV12-3/TRBV12-4; clone size: NA; CDR3 length: 15; CDR3 protein: ASSSLGGTGGSYEQY
J gene: TRBJ2-2; V gene: TRBV12-3/TRBV12-4; clone size: many; CDR3 length: 14; CDR3 protein: ASNLGQGRGTGELF
J gene: TRBJ2-7; V gene: TRBV13; clone size: many; CDR3 length: 12; CDR3 protein: ASSLGGRDYEQY
J gene: TRBJ2-3; V gene: TRBV10-3; clone size: NA; CDR3 length: 9; CDR3 protein: AISESDTQY
J gene: TRBJ2-3; V gene: TRBV28; clone size: few; CDR3 length: 11; CDR3 protein: ATTGQGTDTQY
J gene: TRBJ1-1; V gene: TRBV7-8; clone size: many; CDR3 length: 13; CDR3 protein: ASSLEGSQNTEAF
J gene: TRBJ1-4; V gene: TRBV20-1; clone size: many; CDR3 length: 14; CDR3 protein: SARDSGGPTIGKLF
J gene: TRBJ2-5; V gene: TRBV10-2; clone size: few; CDR3 length: 12; CDR3 protein: ASSEGGVQETQY
J gene: TRBJ2-7; V gene: TRBV5-1; clone size: many; CDR3 length: 14; CDR3 protein: ASSLPATGSSYEQY
J gene: TRBJ2-7; V gene: TRBV29-1; clone size: NA; CDR3 length: 11; CDR3 protein: SVKLSLAYEQY
J gene: TRBJ2-1; V gene: TRBV7-8; clone size: NA; CDR3 length: 13; CDR3 protein: ASSSRGGASGEQF
J gene: TRBJ1-2; V gene: TRBV5-4; clone size: many; CDR3 length: 14; CDR3 protein: ASSLGQGRLNYGYT
J gene: TRBJ2-5; V gene: TRBV27; clone size: once; CDR3 length: 12; CDR3 protein: ASSLDKPAETQY
J gene: TRBJ2-7; V gene: TRBV3-1; clone size: NA; CDR3 length: 12; CDR3 protein: ASSLLAGIYEQY
J gene: TRBJ2-7; V gene: TRBV6-5; clone size: many; CDR3 length: 14; CDR3 protein: ASSYSTAAITYEQY
J gene: TRBJ2-2; V gene: TRBV24-1; clone size: many; CDR3 length: 10; CDR3 protein: ATSGGHGELF
J gene: TRBJ2-1; V gene: TRBV2; clone size: many; CDR3 length: 12; CDR3 protein: ASSVFQGVNEQF
J gene: TRBJ2-7; V gene: TRBV20-1; clone size: many; CDR3 length: 15; CDR3 protein: SAGTTNSGGRAYEQY
J gene: TRBJ2-7; V gene: TRBV13; clone size: many; CDR3 length: 13; CDR3 protein: ASSQGTSGVREQY
J gene: TRBJ2-2; V gene: TRBV9; clone size: many; CDR3 length: 14; CDR3 protein: ASSVGTGGDTGELF
J gene: TRBJ2-7; V gene: TRBV7-2; clone size: few; CDR3 length: 11; CDR3 protein: ASSGQKSYEQY
J gene: TRBJ2-5; V gene: TRBV12-3/TRBV12-4; clone size: many; CDR3 length: 12; CDR3 protein: ASSPLLGGETQY
J gene: TRBJ2-1; V gene: TRBV24-1; clone size: many; CDR3 length: 12; CDR3 protein: ATSATRRGDEQF
J gene: TRBJ2-5; V gene: TRBV11-2; clone size: many; CDR3 length: 10; CDR3 protein: ASSPLVETQY
J gene: TRBJ2-5; V gene: TRBV6-5; clone size: many; CDR3 length: 11; CDR3 protein: ASTQPGGETQY
J gene: TRBJ2-1; V gene: TRBV11-2; clone size: medium-sized; CDR3 length: 14; CDR3 protein: ASSPVRFSMGNEQF
J gene: TRBJ2-7; V gene: TRBV3-1; clone size: NA; CDR3 length: 12; CDR3 protein: ASSRDRSSYEQY
J gene: TRBJ2-5; V gene: TRBV10-3; clone size: many; CDR3 length: 12; CDR3 protein: AISESGGSETQY
J gene: TRBJ2-1; V gene: TRBV11-1; clone size: many; CDR3 length: 12; CDR3 protein: ASSLGGTGWRQF
J gene: TRBJ2-2; V gene: TRBV7-7; clone size: few; CDR3 length: 11; CDR3 protein: ASSLVGAGELF
J gene: TRBJ1-6; V gene: TRBV2; clone size: NA; CDR3 length: 13; CDR3 protein: ASRGSPGPNSPLH
J gene: TRBJ2-7; V gene: TRBV7-9; clone size: many; CDR3 length: 12; CDR3 protein: ASSSDSGRDEQY
J gene: TRBJ2-5; V gene: TRBV6-2/TRBV6-3; clone size: many; CDR3 length: 10; CDR3 protein: ASSYFGETQY
J gene: TRBJ2-2; V gene: TRBV6-2/TRBV6-3; clone size: many; CDR3 length: 14; CDR3 protein: ASTSGGGVVTGELF
J gene: TRBJ1-1; V gene: TRBV19; clone size: many; CDR3 length: 15; CDR3 protein: ASTSGRTGGLNTEAF
J gene: TRBJ2-3; V gene: TRBV27; clone size: many; CDR3 length: 14; CDR3 protein: ASRISGGASTDTQY
J gene: TRBJ1-6; V gene: TRBV7-2; clone size: many; CDR3 length: 12; CDR3 protein: ASSSPGVGSPLH
J gene: TRBJ2-5; V gene: TRBV7-9; clone size: many; CDR3 length: 8; CDR3 protein: ASSFETQY
J gene: TRBJ1-6; V gene: TRBV7-2; clone size: many; CDR3 length: 13; CDR3 protein: ASNLSGGGYSPLH
J gene: TRBJ1-2; V gene: TRBV7-2; clone size: many; CDR3 length: 14; CDR3 protein: ASNTARVRANYGYT
J gene: TRBJ2-3; V gene: TRBV7-2; clone size: many; CDR3 length: 11; CDR3 protein: ASSFPGTDTQY
J gene: TRBJ2-3; V gene: TRBV19; clone size: many; CDR3 length: 14; CDR3 protein: ASSIPLGQGIDTQY